One sample yielded the 15 T cell receptor beta chains listed below, sequenced in a study of blood T cell repertoires in COVID-19 (dated by TCRdb to between 2020 and 2021). The library was made by the immunoSEQ multiplex PCR assay. TCRdb took over this immuneACCESS table, retaining in-frame rearrangements with V and J assigned. Such tables are incomplete; in checked studies, under half of the missing clones stem from an unresolved V gene, and the remainder is unexplained. Counted in this sample were approximately 140,000 clones; around four fifths of them appeared once. The ten largest clones add up to about 40% of the sample. What was sequenced was peripheral blood. The receptors originated from a human donor in a cohort sampled during active COVID-19.

The rearrangement uses TRBV5-3 and TRBJ1-2; 8 bases map to TRBD1. TRBV5-3 qualifies as an ORF whose function is uncertain. V trimming: 1 base; J trimming: 1 base; junction bases outside the gene matches: 6. CDR3 length equals 16 residues. The CDR3 DNA follows: TGTGCCAGAAGCTTGCACAGGGGGTCCCGTAACTATGGCTACACCTTC. Amino acids: CARSLHRGSRNYGYTF.

This clone was seen a handful of times. This chain links TRBV4-1 with TRBJ1-1; D gene ambiguous. This CDR3 is built from 15 residues. In germline, CDR1 is MGHRA, CDR2 YSYEKL. Deletions cut 2 bases from V and 1 base from J, with 11 bases between. The CDR3: CASSQPTPSNTEAFF. CDR3 in DNA: TGCGCCAGCAGCCAACCGACACCTTCGAACACTGAAGCTTTCTTT.

The CDR3 here is CAISESTNQPQHF. The CDR3 DNA is TGTGCCATCAGTGAGTCGACAAATCAGCCCCAGCATTTT. The chain employs TRBV10-3 and TRBJ1-5; D is unclear. V lost 0 bases to trimming and J lost 4 bases, with 4 bases between them. From germline, CDR1 is ENHRY and CDR2 SYGVKD. This CDR3 is built from 13 residues.

The chain uses TRBV6-1 and TRBJ1-4; a weak D match, TRBD1 (5 bases). Germline lookup yields CDR1 MNHNS and CDR2 SASEGT. CDR3 size: 14 residues. V was pared by 2 bases and J by 5 bases, with 9 bases between. CDR3 DNA sequence: TGTGCCAGCAGTGAACAGGGCTCGAATGAAAAACTGTTTTTT. Translated: CASSEQGSNEKLFF.

The chain links TRBV7-2 to TRBJ1-5, with 8 bases matching TRBD1. V dropped 2 bases and J dropped 4; count of bases not matched to a gene: 7. The CDR3 is made up of 16 amino acids. CDR1 SGHTA and CDR2 FQGNSA come from the germline V gene. The CDR3 loop is CASSLRQGFSNQPQHF. The CDR3 DNA reads as TGTGCCAGCAGCTTAAGACAGGGGTTTAGTAATCAGCCCCAGCATTTT.

The chain couples TRBV5-1 to TRBJ1-1, with 8 nucleotides matching TRBD1. Germline trimming cut 3 bases from V and 2 bases from J; bases unmatched to any gene: 12. CDR1 is SGHRS, CDR2 YFSETQ, per germline. The CDR3 covers 17 residues. The CDR3 region is CASSSWTGTGDNTEAFF. DNA of the CDR3: TGCGCCAGCAGCTCCTGGACAGGGACGGGAGATAACACTGAAGCTTTCTTT. Together with reference TRBV5-1 and TRBJ1-1, the CDR3 gives the full variable domain: KAGVTQTPRYLIKTRGQQVTLSCSPISGHRSVSWYQQTPGQGLQFLFEYFSETQRNKGNFPGRFSGRQFSNSRSEMNVSTLELGDSALYLCASSSWTGTGDNTEAFFGQGTRLTVV.

The chain carries TRBV7-8 and TRBJ1-5, with D unclear. Trimming pared 5 bases from V and 0 bases from J, leaving 14 bases between. Looked up from germline, CDR1 is SGHVS and CDR2 is FQNEAQ. This CDR3 is 16 amino acids long. CDR3 region: CASSPAPGYSNQPQHF. The CDR3 nucleotides are TGTGCCAGCAGCCCGGCCCCAGGCTATAGCAATCAGCCCCAGCATTTT.

The chain couples TRBV19 to TRBJ2-7; D possibly corresponds to TRBD1 (5 bases). CDR1 is LNHDA, CDR2 SQIVND, per germline (reference sequence). This CDR3 contains 13 residues. V was cut by 9 bases and J by 0 bases, with 12 bases left in between. DNA for the CDR3: TGTGCCAGCCGACAGACTGTCTCCTACGAGCAGTACTTC. As protein: CASRQTVSYEQYF.

The rearrangement joins TRBV6-6 to TRBJ1-1; weak D call: TRBD1 (6 bases). Germline V gene sequence: CDR1 MNHNY, CDR2 SVGAGI (reference sequence). V was clipped by 5 bases and J by 0 bases, with 19 bases between them. This CDR3 contains 17 residues. The CDR3 DNA follows: TGTGCCAGCAGTCCCAGGACAGTCGGGGGGATGAACACTGAAGCTTTCTTT. Protein: CASSPRTVGGMNTEAFF.

The rearrangement joins TRBV7-2 to TRBJ1-5, with unresolved D. CDR3 length: 12 amino acids. The V end lost 4 bases, the J end lost 4 bases, and 5 bases lay between the germline ends. Germline lookup yields CDR1 SGHTA and CDR2 FQGNSA. The CDR3 DNA reads as TGTGCCAGCAGCTCTTTAAATCAGCCCCAGCATTTT. Encoded protein: CASSSLNQPQHF.

The chain links TRBV3-1 (or the pseudogene TRBV3-2) to TRBJ1-2; weak D call: TRBD1 (6 bases). The CDR3 runs to 13 residues. Germline loops: CDR1 LGHDT, CDR2 YNNKEL (reference sequence). The germline V and J ends were trimmed by 4 bases and 4 bases, with 10 bases remaining between them. The DNA of the CDR3 is TGTGCCAGCAGCCCGGAAGGGGGCTATGGCTACACCTTC. Translation gives CASSPEGGYGYTF.

The chain has TRBV24-1 and TRBJ2-3, with a weak D call TRBD1 (6 bases). V dropped 4 bases and J dropped 0 bases, with 13 bases sitting between them. CDR3 length: 16 residues. The germline gives CDR1 KGHDR, CDR2 SFDVKD. The CDR3: CATSDRRTASTDTQYF. CDR3 nucleotide sequence: TGTGCCACCAGTGACCGACGGACAGCTAGCACAGATACGCAGTATTTT.

This chain joins TRBV25-1 and TRBJ2-5; TRBD2 is a possible D gene (5 bases). The ends were cut back, 4 bases at V and 5 bases at J, with 8 bases in the middle. CDR3 length: 12 residues. CDR1 is MGHDK, CDR2 SYGVNS, per germline. The CDR3 protein is CASSVGGETQYF. In nucleotides, the CDR3 is TGTGCCAGCAGTGTTGGCGGGGAGACCCAGTACTTC. Variable domain in full (rest from reference TRBV25-1 and TRBJ2-5): EADIYQTPRYLVIGTGKKITLECSQTMGHDKMYWYQQDPGMELHLIHYSYGVNSTEKGDLSSESTVSRIRTEHFPLTLESARPSHTSQYLCASSVGGETQYFGPGTRLLVL.

The table lists this clone with a few counts. CDR3 sequence: CSVVKWGGDRVYEQYF. The CDR3 bases are TGCAGCGTTGTGAAATGGGGGGGGGACAGGGTCTACGAGCAGTACTTC. The chain is built from TRBV29-1 and TRBJ2-7; TRBD1 agrees at 9 bases. The CDR3 runs 16 residues. Germline CDR1 reads SQVTM; CDR2 reads ANQGSEA. V shed 4 bases, J shed 3 bases, and the junction held 13 bases outside the gene matches.

The chain recombines TRBV3-1 (or the pseudogene TRBV3-2) with TRBJ1-3, with D perhaps TRBD1 (5 bases). The CDR3 runs to 17 residues. V lost 5 bases to trimming and J lost 0 bases, with 17 bases between them. In germline, CDR1 is LGHDT, CDR2 YNNKEL (reference sequence). The CDR3 region is CASSGPGTLSSGNTIYF. CDR3 nucleotides: TGTGCCAGCAGCGGTCCCGGGACTCTGAGCTCTGGAAACACCATATATTTT.